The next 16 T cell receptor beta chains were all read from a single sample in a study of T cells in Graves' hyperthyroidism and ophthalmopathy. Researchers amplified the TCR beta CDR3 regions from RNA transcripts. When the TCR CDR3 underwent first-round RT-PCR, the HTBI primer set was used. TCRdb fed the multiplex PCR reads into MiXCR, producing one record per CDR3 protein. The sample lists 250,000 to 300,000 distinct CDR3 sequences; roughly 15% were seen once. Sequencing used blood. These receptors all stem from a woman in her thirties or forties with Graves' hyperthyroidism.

The CDR3 loop is CASSLPLINTGELFF. Written as DNA, the CDR3 is TGTGCCAGCAGCTTACCCCTGATCAACACCGGGGAGCTGTTTTTT. This rearrangement joins TRBV7-9 to TRBJ2-2, with D unresolved. The CDR3 is 15 residues long. Looked up from germline, CDR1 is SEHNR and CDR2 is FQNEAQ (reference sequence). Trimming stripped 2 bases from V and 2 bases from J, with 9 bases between.

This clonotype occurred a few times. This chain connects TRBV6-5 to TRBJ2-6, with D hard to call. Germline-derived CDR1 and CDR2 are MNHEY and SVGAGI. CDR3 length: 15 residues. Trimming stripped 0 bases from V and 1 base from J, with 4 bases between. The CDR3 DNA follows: TGTGCCAGCAGTTACTCTACTTCTGGGGCCAACGTCCTGACTTTC. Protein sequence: CASSYSTSGANVLTF.

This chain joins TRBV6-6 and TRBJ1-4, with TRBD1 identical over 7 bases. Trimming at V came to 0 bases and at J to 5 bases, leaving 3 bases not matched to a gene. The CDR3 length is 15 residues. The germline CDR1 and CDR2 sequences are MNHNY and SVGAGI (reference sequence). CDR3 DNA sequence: TGTGCCAGCAGTTACTCGGCAGGGGGGAATGAAAAACTGTTTTTT. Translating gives CASSYSAGGNEKLFF.

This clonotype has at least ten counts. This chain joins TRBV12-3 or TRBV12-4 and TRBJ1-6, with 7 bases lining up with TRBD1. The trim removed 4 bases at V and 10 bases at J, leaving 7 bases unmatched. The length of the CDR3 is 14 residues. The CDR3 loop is CASSSDRVNSPLHF. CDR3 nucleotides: TGTGCCAGCAGTTCCGACAGGGTAAACTCACCCCTCCACTTT.

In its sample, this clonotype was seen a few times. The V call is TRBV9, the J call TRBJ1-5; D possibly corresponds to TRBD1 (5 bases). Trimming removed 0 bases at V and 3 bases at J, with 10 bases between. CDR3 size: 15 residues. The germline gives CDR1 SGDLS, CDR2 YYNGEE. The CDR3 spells CASSVGEGFNQPQHF. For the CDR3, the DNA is TGTGCCAGCAGCGTAGGCGAGGGGTTCAATCAGCCCCAGCATTTT. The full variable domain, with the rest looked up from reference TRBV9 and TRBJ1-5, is DSGVTQTPKHLITATGQRVTLRCSPRSGDLSVYWYQQSLDQGLQFLIQYYNGEERAKGNILERFSAQQFPDLHSELNLSSLELGDSALYFCASSVGEGFNQPQHFGDGTRLSIL.

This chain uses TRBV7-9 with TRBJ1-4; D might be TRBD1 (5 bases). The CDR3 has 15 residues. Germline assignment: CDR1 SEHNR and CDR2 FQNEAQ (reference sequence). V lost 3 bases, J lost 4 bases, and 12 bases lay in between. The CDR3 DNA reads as TGTGCCAGCAGCTTCCAGGGAACGGGTAATGAAAAACTGTTTTTT. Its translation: CASSFQGTGNEKLFF.

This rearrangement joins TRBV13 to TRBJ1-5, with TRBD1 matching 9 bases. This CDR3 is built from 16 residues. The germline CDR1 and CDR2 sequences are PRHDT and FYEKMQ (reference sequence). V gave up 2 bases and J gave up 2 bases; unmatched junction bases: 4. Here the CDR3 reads CASSLNRGRGNQPQHF. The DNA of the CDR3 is TGTGCCAGCAGCTTAAACAGGGGGCGGGGCAATCAGCCCCAGCATTTT.

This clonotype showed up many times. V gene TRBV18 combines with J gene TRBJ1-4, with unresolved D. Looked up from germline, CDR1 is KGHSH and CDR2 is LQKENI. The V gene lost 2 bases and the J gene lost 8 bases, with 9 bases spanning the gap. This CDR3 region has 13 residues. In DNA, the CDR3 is TGTGCCAGCTCACCAGGAAACCAGGAAAAACTGTTTTTT. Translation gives CASSPGNQEKLFF.

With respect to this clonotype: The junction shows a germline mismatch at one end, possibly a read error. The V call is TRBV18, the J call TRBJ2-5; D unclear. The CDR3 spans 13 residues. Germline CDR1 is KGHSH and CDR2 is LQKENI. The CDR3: CASSPGPTETHYF. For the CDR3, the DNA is TGTGCCAGCTCACCGGGTCCTACCGAGACCCACTACTTC.

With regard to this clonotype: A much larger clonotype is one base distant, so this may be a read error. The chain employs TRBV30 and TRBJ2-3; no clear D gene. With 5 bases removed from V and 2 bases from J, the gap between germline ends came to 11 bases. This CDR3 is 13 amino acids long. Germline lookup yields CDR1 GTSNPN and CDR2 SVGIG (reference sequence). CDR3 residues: CAWGIQFTDTQYF. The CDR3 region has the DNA TGTGCCTGGGGTATACAGTTCACAGATACGCAGTATTTT.

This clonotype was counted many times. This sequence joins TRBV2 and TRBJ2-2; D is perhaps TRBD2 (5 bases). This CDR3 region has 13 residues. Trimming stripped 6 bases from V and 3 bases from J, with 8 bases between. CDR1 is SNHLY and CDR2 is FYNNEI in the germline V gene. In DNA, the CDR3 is TGTGCCAGCAGGGAACTAGACACCGGGGAGCTGTTTTTT. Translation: CASRELDTGELFF.

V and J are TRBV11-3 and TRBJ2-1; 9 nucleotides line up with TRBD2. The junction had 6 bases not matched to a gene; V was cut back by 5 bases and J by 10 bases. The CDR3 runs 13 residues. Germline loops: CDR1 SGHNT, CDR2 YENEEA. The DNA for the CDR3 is TGTGCCAGCAGCCCAGTTGGACTAGCGGAGCAGTTCTTC. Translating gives CASSPVGLAEQFF.

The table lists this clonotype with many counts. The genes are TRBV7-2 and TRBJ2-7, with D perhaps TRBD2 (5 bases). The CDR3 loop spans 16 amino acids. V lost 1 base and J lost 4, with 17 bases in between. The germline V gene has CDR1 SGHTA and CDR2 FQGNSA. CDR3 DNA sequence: TGTGCCAGCAGCTTAGTAAGGAGCGGTCCCCCTTACGAGCAGTACTTC. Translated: CASSLVRSGPPYEQYF.

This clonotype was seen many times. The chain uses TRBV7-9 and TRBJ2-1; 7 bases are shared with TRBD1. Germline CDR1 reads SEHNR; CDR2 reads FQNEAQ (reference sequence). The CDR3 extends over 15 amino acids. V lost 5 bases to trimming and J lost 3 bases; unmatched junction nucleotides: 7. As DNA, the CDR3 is TGTGCCAGCAGCGATGGGGACAGTCGCTACAATGAGCAGTTCTTC. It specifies CASSDGDSRYNEQFF.

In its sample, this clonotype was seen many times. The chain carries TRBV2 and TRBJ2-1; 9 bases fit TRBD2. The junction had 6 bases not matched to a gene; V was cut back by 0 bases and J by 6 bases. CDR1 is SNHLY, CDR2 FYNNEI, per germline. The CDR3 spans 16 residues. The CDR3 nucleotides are TGTGCCAGCAGTGAAGCGGTAGCGGGAGTAAGCAATGAGCAGTTCTTC. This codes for CASSEAVAGVSNEQFF. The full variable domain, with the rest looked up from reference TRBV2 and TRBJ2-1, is EPEVTQTPSHQVTQMGQEVILRCVPISNHLYFYWYRQILGQKVEFLVSFYNNEISEKSEIFDDQFSVERPDGSNFTLKIRSTKLEDSAMYFCASSEAVAGVSNEQFFGPGTRLTVL.

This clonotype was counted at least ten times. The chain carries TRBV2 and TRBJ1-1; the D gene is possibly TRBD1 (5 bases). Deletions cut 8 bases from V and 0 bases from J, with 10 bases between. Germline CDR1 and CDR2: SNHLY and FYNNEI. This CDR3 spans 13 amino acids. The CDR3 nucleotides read TGTGCCAGCGGGGCCACGATGAACACTGAAGCTTTCTTT. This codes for CASGATMNTEAFF.